These 32 T cell receptor beta chains were sequenced from one sample in a study of CD8+ T cells in alopecia areata. Reverse transcription of extracted RNA yielded cDNA, which provided the sequencing template. Profiled with immunoSEQ multiplex PCR; TCRdb holds only in-frame clones, not every one. This sample carries a few hundred thousand clones, around 66% of them seen once, and the ten largest clones take 1.2%. The treatment was: oral pan-JAK inhibitor, 5-10 mg twice daily. The sequences come from CD4+ T cells sorted from blood, collected between weeks 43 and 45, from a patient treated with tofacitinib. Receptor source: a human donor with alopecia areata.

As for this clone: Other nucleotide sequences in the sample specify the same CDR3. The chain recombines TRBV29-1 with TRBJ1-3; D is unclear. The CDR3 contains 11 residues. The germline CDR1 and CDR2 sequences are SQVTM and ANQGSEA. The V end was cut by 2 bases, the J end by 4 bases, with 3 bases between. The CDR3 loop reads CSVERGNTIYF. The CDR3 DNA reads as TGCAGCGTTGAACGGGGAAACACCATATATTTT.

The chain carries TRBV6-1 and TRBJ2-6, with 10 bases that match TRBD1. Germline assignment: CDR1 MNHNS and CDR2 SASEGT. The trim removed 7 bases at V and 3 bases at J, leaving 3 bases unmatched. CDR3 length: 15 amino acids. The CDR3 nucleotides read TGTGCCAGCACCGACAGGGGGCTTGGGGCCAACGTCCTGACTTTC. It codes for CASTDRGLGANVLTF.

The rearrangement joins TRBV5-1 to TRBJ2-7; D might be TRBD1 (5 bases). The CDR3 sequence is 15 residues long. Germline V gene sequence: CDR1 SGHRS, CDR2 YFSETQ. The ends were cut back, 0 bases at V and 7 bases at J, with 17 bases in the middle. The CDR3 loop reads CASSLESPSRDEQYF. The CDR3 DNA reads as TGCGCCAGCAGCTTGGAATCCCCTTCCAGGGATGAGCAGTACTTC.

V usage is TRBV2 and J usage is TRBJ2-1; D perhaps matches TRBD2 (6 bases). The germline V and J ends were trimmed by 0 bases and 12 bases, with 15 bases remaining between them. Per the germline V gene, CDR1 is SNHLY and CDR2 is FYNNEI. CDR3 length: 14 residues. CDR3 amino acids: CASSEALSGESQFF. The CDR3 DNA reads TGTGCCAGCAGTGAAGCGCTTTCGGGGGAATCGCAGTTCTTC.

The sample holds many counts of this clone. The gene calls are TRBV2 and TRBJ1-5; D is possibly TRBD1 (5 bases). CDR3 length: 13 residues. Germline CDR1 is SNHLY and CDR2 is FYNNEI. The ends were cut back, 4 bases at V and 4 bases at J, with 8 bases in the middle. The CDR3 region is CASSVEGNQPQHF. The CDR3, as DNA: TGTGCCAGCAGTGTTGAGGGGAATCAGCCCCAGCATTTT.

This chain uses TRBV20-1 with TRBJ2-3, with unresolved D. Germline lookup yields CDR1 DFQATT and CDR2 SNEGSKA (reference sequence). V dropped 5 bases and J dropped 2 bases, with 5 bases sitting between them. The CDR3 loop spans 11 amino acids. CDR3 nucleotides: TGCAGTGCTCTTGCCACAGATACGCAGTATTTT. This sequence encodes CSALATDTQYF.

In DNA form, the CDR3 reads TGCGCCAGCAGCCAAGACGAGGGTCCCCCAGGAGGCTACAATGAGCAGTTCTTC. Protein sequence: CASSQDEGPPGGYNEQFF. The gene calls are TRBV4-3 and TRBJ2-1, with a possible D match to TRBD2 (5 bases). Germline values: CDR1 LGHNA, CDR2 YSLEER. The V end lost 0 bases, the J end lost 3 bases, and 18 bases lay between the germline ends. This CDR3 is 18 amino acids long.

The rearrangement links TRBV5-4 to TRBJ2-3; the match to TRBD2 covers 10 bases. Germline CDR1 reads SGHNT; CDR2 reads YYREEE (reference sequence). The CDR3 sequence is 15 residues long. Trimming cost V 4 bases and J 0 bases; bases outside gene matches: 2. The CDR3, as DNA: TGTGCCAGCAGCCTTAGCGGGGGGAGCACAGATACGCAGTATTTT. It encodes CASSLSGGSTDTQYF.

The V call is TRBV7-8, the J call TRBJ2-2; 14 bases fit TRBD2. Germline CDR1 and CDR2: SGHVS and FQNEAQ. CDR3 length equals 18 residues. Losses at the gene ends were 3 bases for V and 0 bases for J; bases not matched to a gene: 3. CDR3 residues: CASSFGLAGGSNTGELFF. The CDR3 DNA reads as TGTGCCAGCAGCTTCGGACTAGCGGGGGGCTCGAACACCGGGGAGCTGTTTTTT.

The chain links TRBV5-1 to TRBJ2-3, with D perhaps matching TRBD2 (6 bases). Germline lookup yields CDR1 SGHRS and CDR2 YFSETQ. With 0 bases removed from V and 0 bases from J, the gap between germline ends came to 11 bases. The CDR3 sequence is 16 residues long. The CDR3 reads CASSLGRGTSTDTQYF. As DNA, the CDR3 is TGCGCCAGCAGCTTGGGCCGGGGGACTAGCACAGATACGCAGTATTTT.

The chain is built from TRBV14 and TRBJ1-5; D is possibly TRBD1 (5 bases). This CDR3 region has 14 residues. Between the trimmed V and J ends, which lost 4 bases and 3 bases, there was a span of 10 bases. CDR1 is SGHDN, CDR2 FVKESK, per germline. The DNA of the CDR3 is TGTGCCAGCAGCCGACGGGGGGTCAATCAGCCCCAGCATTTT. Translated, it gives CASSRRGVNQPQHF.

V gene TRBV29-1 combines with J gene TRBJ2-5; 8 nucleotides match TRBD1. The J segment lost 5 bases and the V segment lost 6 bases, leaving 8 bases of the junction unmatched. The CDR3 has 13 amino acids. Germline CDR1 and CDR2: SQVTM and ANQGSEA. CDR3 loop: CSVGQVMLETQYF. As DNA, the CDR3 is TGCAGCGTGGGACAGGTTATGTTGGAGACCCAGTACTTC. Together with reference TRBV29-1 and TRBJ2-5, the CDR3 gives the full variable domain: SAVISQKPSRDICQRGTSLTIQCQVDSQVTMMFWYRQQPGQSLTLIATANQGSEATYESGFVIDKFPISRPNLTFSTLTVSNMSPEDSSIYLCSVGQVMLETQYFGPGTRLLVL.

The chain links TRBV7-2 to TRBJ2-5; possibly TRBD2 for D (5 bases). The germline gives CDR1 SGHTA, CDR2 FQGNSA. Between the trimmed V and J ends, which lost 5 bases and 2 bases, there was a span of 15 bases. This CDR3 has 15 amino acids. The CDR3 DNA reads TGTGCCAGCAGCCAAAATGGAGGATTTCAAGAGACCCAGTACTTC. It translates to CASSQNGGFQETQYF.

There are a few counts of this clone. J is TRBJ2-5 and V is TRBV7-2, with D perhaps matching TRBD2 (7 bases). CDR1 and CDR2 (germline): SGHTA, FQGNSA. The CDR3 runs 14 residues. The germline V and J ends were trimmed by 5 bases and 2 bases, with 12 bases remaining between them. In DNA form, the CDR3 reads TGTGCCAGCAGCCAGCGGGACAATCAAGAGACCCAGTACTTC. Translating gives CASSQRDNQETQYF. Drawing the rest from reference TRBV7-2 and TRBJ2-5, the complete variable domain is GAGVSQSPSNKVTEKGKDVELRCDPISGHTALYWYRQSLGQGLEFLIYFQGNSAPDKSGLPSDRFSAERTGGSVSTLTIQRTQQEDSAVYLCASSQRDNQETQYFGPGTRLLVL.

The chain has TRBV5-6 and TRBJ1-5; weak D call: TRBD1 (5 bases). V was shortened by 1 base and J by 2 bases, with 16 bases between the two germline ends. Germline V gene data show CDR1 as SGHDT and CDR2 as YYEEEE. The length of the CDR3 is 17 residues. CDR3 region: CASSLCGGRECNQPQHF. The CDR3 DNA reads TGTGCCAGCAGCTTGTGCGGGGGAAGGGAATGCAATCAGCCCCAGCATTTT.

This clone was seen a handful of times. The CDR3 coding sequence is TGCAGCGTTGACAGGGACCAAGAGACCCAGTACTTC. It encodes CSVDRDQETQYF. The V gene is TRBV29-1, the J gene TRBJ2-5; a possible D gene is TRBD1 (5 bases). This CDR3 is 12 amino acids long. V was trimmed by 3 bases and J by 0 bases, leaving 5 bases between them. Germline lookup yields CDR1 SQVTM and CDR2 ANQGSEA. The variable domain in full, completed from reference TRBV29-1 and TRBJ2-5, reads SAVISQKPSRDICQRGTSLTIQCQVDSQVTMMFWYRQQPGQSLTLIATANQGSEATYESGFVIDKFPISRPNLTFSTLTVSNMSPEDSSIYLCSVDRDQETQYFGPGTRLLVL.

The chain carries TRBV25-1 and TRBJ1-1; D perhaps matches TRBD1 (6 bases). The CDR3 is 15 amino acids. Between the trimmed V and J ends, which lost 4 bases and 1 base, there was a span of 13 bases. Germline CDR1 reads MGHDK; CDR2 reads SYGVNS. CDR3 nucleotides: TGTGCCAGCAGTGCGTCCGGGACAAGGAACACTGAAGCTTTCTTT. This codes for CASSASGTRNTEAFF.

This clone was found once. The chain couples TRBV29-1 to TRBJ1-1; 9 bases are a match to TRBD1. The CDR3 runs 13 residues. The junction had 3 bases not matched to a gene; V was cut back by 4 bases and J by 3 bases. Germline V gene data show CDR1 as SQVTM and CDR2 as ANQGSEA. CDR3 sequence (DNA): TGCAGCGTTGGGGACAGGGTGGACACTGAAGCTTTCTTT. This encodes CSVGDRVDTEAFF.

This clone was seen only a few times. The V call is TRBV28, the J call TRBJ1-1, with D possibly being TRBD1 (5 bases). CDR1 is MDHEN and CDR2 is SYDVKM in the germline V gene. The ends were cut back, 8 bases at V and 5 bases at J, with 18 bases in the middle. The CDR3 contains 14 residues. The CDR3 DNA is TGTGCCAGCTTTACGCCAGGGTTCAGTACTGAAGCTTTCTTT. Translation: CASFTPGFSTEAFF. The whole variable domain, filled in from reference TRBV28 and TRBJ1-1, reads DVKVTQSSRYLVKRTGEKVFLECVQDMDHENMFWYRQDPGLGLRLIYFSYDVKMKEKGDIPEGYSVSREKKERFSLILESASTNQTSMYLCASFTPGFSTEAFFGQGTRLTVV.

This clone has a handful of counts. CDR3 residues: CASSLGGSRAFF. CDR3 nucleotides: TGTGCCAGCAGCTTGGGAGGGTCGCGAGCTTTCTTT. J is TRBJ1-1 and V is TRBV5-6; D gene ambiguous. The V end lost 0 bases, the J end lost 10 bases, and 10 bases lay between the germline ends. Germline loops: CDR1 SGHDT, CDR2 YYEEEE. CDR3 size: 12 residues.

The chain couples TRBV29-1 to TRBJ2-5; TRBD1 might be the D (5 bases). Germline assignment: CDR1 SQVTM and CDR2 ANQGSEA. The CDR3 loop spans 12 amino acids. Trimming removed 5 bases at V and 3 bases at J, with 10 bases between. The CDR3 coding sequence is TGCAGCGTTTTGGCAGGGAAAGAGACCCAGTACTTC. It translates to CSVLAGKETQYF.

The chain has TRBV7-2 and TRBJ1-6, with D possibly TRBD1 on 5 matching bases. The CDR3 loop spans 15 amino acids. V lost 5 bases to trimming and J lost 6 bases, with 14 bases between them. The germline CDR1 and CDR2 sequences are SGHTA and FQGNSA. The CDR3 reads CASSRISGGNSPLHF. The CDR3 bases are TGTGCCAGCAGCCGAATTTCGGGGGGTAATTCACCCCTCCACTTT.

This clone turned up a few times. Other DNA sequences in this specimen translate into the identical CDR3. The V call is TRBV5-1, the J call TRBJ1-1, with 7 bases fitting TRBD1. The CDR3 covers 14 residues. With V trimmed by 0 bases and J by 5 bases, 4 bases remained unmatched. The germline gives CDR1 SGHRS, CDR2 YFSETQ. The CDR3 DNA follows: TGCGCCAGCAGCTTGGAAGTGACAGGGACTGAAGCTTTCTTT. This codes for CASSLEVTGTEAFF.

This chain connects TRBV2 to TRBJ2-5, with D possibly TRBD1 on 5 matching bases. Germline-derived CDR1 and CDR2 are SNHLY and FYNNEI. The CDR3 has 13 amino acids. The V end was cut by 5 bases, the J end by 4 bases, with 11 bases between. CDR3 amino acids: CASSSTGSETQYF. DNA of the CDR3: TGTGCCAGCAGTTCTACAGGCTCAGAGACCCAGTACTTC.

The table lists this clone with many counts. V gene TRBV6-1 combines with J gene TRBJ1-6, with 8 bases matching TRBD1. The CDR3 is made up of 11 amino acids. Germline trimming cut 9 bases from V and 11 bases from J; bases unmatched to any gene: 3. Looked up from germline, CDR1 is MNHNS and CDR2 is SASEGT. The CDR3 protein is CASRTGPPLHF. DNA of the CDR3: TGTGCCAGTCGGACAGGGCCACCCCTCCACTTT.

The chain is built from TRBV4-1 and TRBJ1-5, with 7 positions matching TRBD1. Per germline, CDR1 MGHRA and CDR2 YSYEKL. The J segment lost 0 bases and the V segment lost 0 bases, leaving 8 bases of the junction unmatched. The CDR3 covers 18 residues. The CDR3 loop is CASSQETRTGYSNQPQHF. CDR3 nucleotides: TGCGCCAGCAGCCAAGAGACACGGACAGGTTATAGCAATCAGCCCCAGCATTTT.

The chain employs TRBV2 and TRBJ2-5; D may be TRBD2 (5 bases). The CDR3 length is 14 residues. Germline V gene sequence: CDR1 SNHLY, CDR2 FYNNEI. Trimming left V 5 bases short and J 2 bases short, with 12 bases between. This CDR3 is CASSLDSKQETQYF. The CDR3 DNA reads as TGTGCCAGCAGTCTGGACTCGAAACAAGAGACCCAGTACTTC.

The chain recombines TRBV4-3 with TRBJ1-2; D gene uncertain. Germline V gives CDR1 LGHNA, CDR2 YSLEER. V lost 3 bases and J lost 6, with 11 bases in between. CDR3 length: 13 amino acids. In nucleotides, the CDR3 is TGCGCCAGCAGCCAGGGTGGCCGGGATGGCTACACCTTC. It specifies CASSQGGRDGYTF.

This chain links TRBV10-1 with TRBJ1-1, with D maybe TRBD1 (5 bases). The V end was cut by 5 bases, the J end by 11 bases, with 12 bases between. Per germline, CDR1 WNHNN and CDR2 SYGVQD (reference sequence). The CDR3 is 11 residues long. CDR3 in amino acids: CASSSDSGAFF. CDR3 DNA: TGCGCCAGCAGTTCTGACAGTGGGGCTTTCTTT.

The gene calls are TRBV29-1 and TRBJ1-1; D may be TRBD1 (5 bases). V lost 1 base to trimming and J lost 1 base, with 10 bases between them. The CDR3 extends over 14 amino acids. Germline lookup yields CDR1 SQVTM and CDR2 ANQGSEA. The DNA for the CDR3 is TGCAGCGTTGAAGGGCAGGGTGGGAACACTGAAGCTTTCTTT. Amino acids: CSVEGQGGNTEAFF.

This chain links TRBV19 with TRBJ2-2; no clear D gene. Deletions cut 9 bases from V and 5 bases from J, with 7 bases between. This CDR3 spans 11 amino acids. Looked up from germline, CDR1 is LNHDA and CDR2 is SQIVND (reference sequence). The CDR3 loop is CASSQTGELFF. The DNA for the CDR3 is TGTGCCAGCAGTCAAACCGGGGAGCTGTTTTTT.

V gene TRBV5-1 combines with J gene TRBJ2-3; D is possibly TRBD1 (6 bases). This CDR3 region has 15 residues. Germline CDR1 SGHRS, CDR2 YFSETQ. Trimming removed 4 bases from V and 6 bases from J, with 18 bases in between. In nucleotides, the CDR3 is TGCGCCAGCAGCCCAATAGGGACATTGAAGGATACGCAGTATTTT. Translated: CASSPIGTLKDTQYF.